This is a list of T cell receptor beta chains from one sample in a study of blood T cell repertoires in COVID-19. Assay: immunoSEQ multiplex PCR; the TCRdb copy retains only in-frame clones and omits some. The sample records 200,000 to 250,000 clones, more than 75% being singletons. Sample: peripheral blood. The receptors were gathered from a man in his forties or fifties who had recovered from COVID-19. Each CDR3 is given with its conserved first and last residue. A D gene is named only where the DNA matches it firmly. The size entry is marked missing in some rows and otherwise reads once, few, many or a size class.

TRBV18	TRBJ2-5	NA	NA	CASSTSGETQYF	TGTGCCAGCTCAACGAGCGGGGAGACCCAGTACTTC
TRBV18	TRBJ1-1	NA	TRBD1	CASSPDRGRNTEAFF	TGTGCCAGCTCACCGGACAGGGGGCGGAACACTGAAGCTTTCTTT
TRBV15	TRBJ2-1	NA	TRBD2	CATRSAGVAYNEQFF	TGTGCCACCAGAAGTGCGGGAGTAGCCTACAATGAGCAGTTCTTC
TRBV4-2	TRBJ2-3	NA	NA	CASSQLGGTDTQYF	TGTGCCAGCAGCCAACTAGGGGGCACAGATACGCAGTATTTT
TRBV4-1	TRBJ1-5	NA	NA	CASSQDLAVNQPQHF	TGCGCCAGCAGCCAAGATCTTGCAGTCAATCAGCCCCAGCATTTT
TRBV7-9	TRBJ2-7	NA	TRBD2	CAGGTSGSGEQYF	TGTGCCGGGGGGACTAGCGGGAGTGGCGAGCAGTACTTC
TRBV5-1	TRBJ1-2	NA	NA	CASHSQGSAWAGYTF	TGCGCCAGCCATTCTCAGGGGAGCGCCTGGGCTGGCTACACCTTC
TRBV12-2	TRBJ2-1	NA	NA	CASRAGTSGRAGSYNEQFF	TGTGCAAGTCGCGCCGGGACTAGCGGGAGGGCCGGGTCCTACAATGAGCAGTTCTTC
TRBV3-1/TRBV3-2	TRBJ2-1	NA	TRBD2	CASSLTSGGNNEQFF	TGTGCCAGCAGCCTGACTAGCGGGGGTAACAATGAGCAGTTCTTC
TRBV27	TRBJ2-3	few	TRBD1	CASSLSLYFGTGGRTQYF	TGTGCCAGCAGTTTAAGCCTATATTTTGGGACAGGGGGCAGGACGCAGTATTTT
TRBV25-1	TRBJ2-7	NA	TRBD2	CASSETSGRIYEQYF	TGTGCCAGCAGTGAGACTAGCGGGAGAATCTACGAGCAGTACTTC
TRBV5-4	TRBJ2-1	NA	NA	CASSLPDSSYNEQFF	TGTGCCAGCAGCTTGCCGGACAGCTCCTACAATGAGCAGTTCTTC
TRBV6-5	TRBJ1-1	NA	NA	CASSYDGVGTEAFF	TGTGCCAGCAGTTACGACGGGGTCGGCACTGAAGCTTTCTTT
TRBV5-1	TRBJ2-7	NA	NA	CASSHFLANGMGDEQYF	TGCGCCAGCAGCCATTTTTTAGCGAACGGGATGGGAGACGAGCAGTACTTC
TRBV18	TRBJ2-5	NA	NA	CASSQLDSLTQYF	TGTGCCAGCTCACAGCTGGACTCGCTGACCCAGTACTTC
TRBV4-2	TRBJ2-7	once	TRBD2	CASSQEGLAGGYYEQYF	TGTGCCAGCAGCCAAGAAGGACTTGCGGGAGGATACTACGAGCAGTACTTC
TRBV14	TRBJ1-1	NA	NA	CASSQDAGNTEAFF	TGTGCCAGCAGCCAAGATGCGGGTAACACTGAAGCTTTCTTT
TRBV12-3/TRBV12-4	TRBJ1-1	once	TRBD1	CAIEDREAEAFF	TGTGCCATCGAAGACAGGGAGGCTGAAGCTTTCTTT
TRBV29-1	TRBJ2-7	NA	TRBD2	CSVGRGRGPKHTIPTAQYF	TGCAGCGTTGGGCGTGGGAGGGGACCGAAACATACCATTCCTACGGCGCAGTACTTC
TRBV2	TRBJ2-4	NA	NA	CASSGQKPGIQYF	TGTGCCAGCAGTGGGCAGAAGCCGGGGATTCAGTACTTC
TRBV28	TRBJ2-3	NA	TRBD2	CASSALGTSGRTGYF	TGTGCCAGCAGTGCTTTAGGGACTAGCGGGAGAACAGGGTATTTT
TRBV7-8	TRBJ2-7	NA	TRBD2	CASRSGLAASMYEQYF	TGTGCCAGCAGATCCGGGCTAGCGGCCTCCATGTACGAGCAGTACTTC
TRBV7-6	TRBJ1-2	NA	NA	CSAKGDGYTF	TGTAGTGCTAAGGGGGACGGCTACACCTTC
TRBV6-5	TRBJ1-3	NA	NA	CASTQDNSGNTIYF	TGTGCCAGCACCCAGGACAACTCTGGAAACACCATATATTTT
TRBV7-9	TRBJ1-1	NA	NA	CASSPRGPEAFF	TGTGCCAGCAGCCCCAGGGGCCCTGAAGCTTTCTTT
TRBV19	TRBJ2-3	NA	NA	CASSWRRGSDTQYF	TGTGCCAGTAGTTGGCGAAGGGGGTCAGATACGCAGTATTTT
TRBV6-6	TRBJ2-7	NA	TRBD2	CASSLTGGSYEQYF	TGTGCCAGCAGTTTGACGGGAGGCTCCTACGAGCAGTACTTC
TRBV5-1	TRBJ1-2	NA	TRBD1	CASKGAAGANYGYTF	TGCGCCAGCAAGGGGGCGGCAGGAGCTAACTATGGCTACACCTTC
TRBV19	TRBJ1-5	once	NA	CASWEQLSNQPQHF	TGTGCCAGTTGGGAGCAACTTAGCAATCAGCCCCAGCATTTT
TRBV19	TRBJ1-1	NA	NA	CASSIKGDTEAFF	TGTGCCAGTAGTATAAAAGGGGACACTGAAGCTTTCTTT
TRBV19	TRBJ1-4	NA	TRBD1	CASRRRQGVDEKLFF	TGTGCCAGTAGGCGCCGACAGGGAGTGGATGAAAAACTGTTTTTT
TRBV4-2	TRBJ1-4	NA	NA	CASSLRFATNEKLFF	TGTGCCAGCAGCCTACGGTTTGCAACTAATGAAAAACTGTTTTTT
TRBV19	TRBJ1-1	few	TRBD1	CASSRTGMGEAFF	TGTGCCAGTAGCCGGACAGGGATGGGTGAAGCTTTCTTT
TRBV7-6	TRBJ2-2	NA	TRBD1	CASSLLTGGNTGELFF	TGTGCCAGCAGCTTATTGACAGGGGGCAACACCGGGGAGCTGTTTTTT
TRBV19	TRBJ1-1	few	NA	CASNNRELYTEAFF	TGTGCCAGTAACAACAGGGAGCTCTACACTGAAGCTTTCTTT
TRBV5-1	TRBJ2-1	NA	NA	CASKYKTGTGGDEQFF	TGCGCCAGCAAATATAAAACCGGGACTGGGGGTGATGAGCAGTTCTTC
TRBV18	TRBJ2-3	once	NA	CASSLVADRTDTQYF	TGTGCCAGCTCCCTCGTAGCGGACCGCACAGATACGCAGTATTTT
TRBV27	TRBJ2-1	NA	NA	CASSYRRGEQFF	TGTGCCAGCAGTTATAGGAGGGGTGAGCAGTTCTTC
TRBV4-2	TRBJ2-7	NA	TRBD2	CASSQDSVTSGSSYEQYF	TGTGCCAGCAGCCAAGATTCTGTGACTAGCGGGAGCTCCTACGAGCAGTACTTC
TRBV27	TRBJ2-1	NA	TRBD2	CASSDPSGGEDGNEQFF	TGTGCCAGCAGCGACCCGTCGGGGGGGGAGGACGGTAATGAGCAGTTCTTC
TRBV6-6	TRBJ2-7	few	NA	CASSYSGTRGLEQYF	TGTGCCAGCAGTTACTCCGGGACTAGGGGGCTCGAGCAGTACTTC
TRBV6-5	TRBJ2-1	NA	NA	CASSFRSSESYNEQFF	TGTGCCAGCAGTTTCCGCAGCAGCGAATCCTACAATGAGCAGTTCTTC
TRBV5-1	TRBJ2-7	NA	TRBD1	CASSLTTGIHEQYF	TGCGCCAGCAGCTTGACGACAGGGATCCACGAGCAGTACTTC
TRBV28	TRBJ1-4	NA	NA	CASGLATNEKLFF	TGTGCCAGCGGCCTTGCAACTAATGAAAAACTGTTTTTT
TRBV2	TRBJ1-1	once	NA	CASTSRRAGMNTEAFF	TGTGCCAGCACCTCCAGGAGGGCAGGGATGAACACTGAAGCTTTCTTT
TRBV27	TRBJ2-1	NA	TRBD2	CASSRTSGIYNEQFF	TGTGCCAGCAGTCGGACTAGCGGGATTTACAATGAGCAGTTCTTC
TRBV29-1	TRBJ2-1	NA	NA	CSVAGDPNEQFF	TGCAGCGTTGCGGGGGACCCTAATGAGCAGTTCTTC
TRBV5-1	TRBJ1-1	NA	TRBD1	CASSFSRQGRNTEAFF	TGCGCCAGCAGCTTTAGTCGACAGGGAAGAAACACTGAAGCTTTCTTT
TRBV18	TRBJ1-1	NA	NA	CASSPSLAQNTEAFF	TGTGCCAGCTCACCAAGCCTCGCGCAGAACACTGAAGCTTTCTTT
TRBV3-1/TRBV3-2	TRBJ2-2	few	NA	CASGRATNTGELFF	TGTGCCAGCGGGCGAGCCACCAACACCGGGGAGCTGTTTTTT
TRBV6-5	TRBJ2-1	NA	TRBD2	CASGPGLAGGNEQFF	TGTGCCAGCGGGCCGGGACTAGCGGGAGGCAATGAGCAGTTCTTC
TRBV2	TRBJ2-5	NA	TRBD2	CASGGDGFLRETQYF	TGTGCCAGCGGGGGGGACGGTTTTTTGAGGGAGACCCAGTACTTC
TRBV7-9	TRBJ2-1	few	NA	CASSLTNNEQFF	TGTGCCAGCAGCTTAACTAACAATGAGCAGTTCTTC
TRBV30	TRBJ1-1	NA	TRBD1	CAGGTGQDEAFF	TGTGCCGGGGGGACAGGGCAGGACGAAGCTTTCTTT
TRBV7-2	TRBJ1-5	few	NA	CASSLSAGVRNQPQHF	TGTGCCAGCAGCTTATCGGCAGGGGTTCGCAATCAGCCCCAGCATTTT
TRBV30	TRBJ1-2	NA	TRBD1	CAWSSTYGTGGFISYGYTF	TGTGCCTGGAGTTCGACCTACGGGACAGGGGGCTTTATTAGCTATGGCTACACCTTC
TRBV28	TRBJ1-5	NA	TRBD1	CASSGYRGGGQPQHF	TGTGCCAGCAGTGGGTACAGGGGGGGAGGACAGCCCCAGCATTTT
TRBV10-2	TRBJ1-5	many	NA	CASSESFRGASNQPQHF	TGCGCCAGCAGTGAGTCGTTCCGGGGGGCGAGCAATCAGCCCCAGCATTTT
TRBV7-8	TRBJ2-5	NA	NA	CASSPDTHETQYF	TGTGCCAGCAGCCCGGACACTCACGAGACCCAGTACTTC